This TCR beta chain emerged from a study of blood T cells in healthy people across ages. Then a second PCR, running about 7 to 11 cycles, was carried out with a sample-barcoded 5' primer and a J-beta primer mix. Each cDNA molecule, via a template-switch adaptor with 12 random nucleotides, was tagged. Each single sample gave us at least 3 million CDR3-containing paired-end reads. Using its own MiXCR run on the 5' RACE reads, TCRdb lists one record per CDR3 protein. This sample has about 670,000 distinct CDR3 sequences, with approximately 40% found just once. Broader study findings: Both higher diversity and more naive CD4+ cells marked long-lived donors when set against aged donors.

Each donor's blood draw was approximately 10 milliliters of peripheral blood. The CDR3 consists of 19 residues. Germline assignment: CDR1 LGHDT and CDR2 YNNKEL (reference sequence). V gave up 0 bases and J gave up 0 bases, with 15 bases separating them. Concerning this clonotype itself: The target antigen is unknown.

The sample comprised blood. The chain carries TRBV3-1 and TRBJ2-6; D remains ambiguous. The receptor comes from an elderly man in good health. The CDR3: CASSQDLSGFGSGANVLTF. CDR3 sequence (DNA): TGTGCCAGCAGCCAAGATCTTTCCGGGTTCGGCTCTGGGGCCAACGTCCTGACTTTC.